This TCR beta chain emerged from a study of blood T cell repertoires in COVID-19. Background on the study: Sites in the United States, Italy and Spain provided acute and convalescent COVID-19 samples.

Per the study methods: Amplification of reference gene primers was used by the study to estimate nucleated cell counts. TCRdb's table, derived via immunoSEQ multiplex PCR, lists solely in-frame clones and lacks some. V, J and clone size are taken as reported in that table, and D and trimming were inferred from the DNA itself. The table lists roughly 150,000 clones, 86% of them singletons. CDR3 length: 10 amino acids. The germline V gene has CDR1 SGHDN and CDR2 FVKESK. The ends were cut back, 8 bases at V and 7 bases at J, with 8 bases in the middle. Specimen: peripheral blood. This receptor was obtained from a woman between 70 and 85 years old with acute or convalescent COVID-19. This chain connects TRBV14 to TRBJ1-1; D call uncertain. The CDR3 DNA follows: TGTGCCAGCGGGTCTAGTGAAGCTTTCTTT. It specifies CASGSSEAFF.